The entry below gives a single T cell receptor beta chain sequence along with its context. Its antigen is as yet unknown. The entry originates in a study of cytomegalovirus exposure and HLA in healthy donors. PCR employed 60 Vbeta and 13 Jbeta primers. The table came from immunoSEQ multiplex PCR; TCRdb's copy has only in-frame clones and leaves some out. The data contain about 110,000 clones, 60% to 80% of them seen just once; the ten biggest clones take up less than 6%. Study results and caveats: A later analysis appeared to link common viral pathogens to several of the most significant clusters.

Germline V gene lookup returns CDR1 SGHRS and CDR2 YFSETQ. The CDR3 loop spans 12 amino acids. The ends were cut back, 1 base at V and 8 bases at J, with 9 bases in the middle. The TCR originated in a woman in her twenties or thirties in good health and CMV-seropositive. The sequenced sample was PBMCs. The chain uses TRBV5-1 and TRBJ1-1, with a possible D match to TRBD1 (6 bases). CDR3: CASSLIQGEAFF. As DNA, the CDR3 is TGCGCCAGCAGCTTGATACAGGGAGAAGCTTTCTTT.